The clone carrying this TCR beta chain was counted ten times or more. Authors of the study amplified TCR beta CDR3 regions from RNA transcripts. The HTBI primer set drove a first-round RT-PCR of the TCR CDR3. A single record per CDR3 protein comes from TCRdb applying MiXCR to the multiplex PCR reads. Of approximately 400,000 distinct CDR3 sequences listed, 15% are singletons. Trimming removed 4 bases from V and 4 bases from J; junction bases left unmatched: 10. This CDR3 is 16 amino acids long. Per germline, CDR1 SNHLY and CDR2 FYNNEI. The entry originates in a study of T cells in Graves' hyperthyroidism and ophthalmopathy.

The chain uses TRBV2 and TRBJ2-5, with TRBD2 matching 9 bases. The receptor was derived from a woman in her thirties with Graves' hyperthyroidism. The sequencing input was blood. The CDR3 reads CASSAEGAGGRETQYF. The CDR3 bases are TGTGCCAGCAGTGCCGAGGGAGCGGGAGGTCGAGAGACCCAGTACTTC.